The 9 T cell receptor beta chains below were found in one sample sequenced in a study of shared clonotypes between healthy human individuals. Profiling relied on immunoSEQ multiplex PCR, and the TCRdb table lists in-frame clones only, not all of them. The top ten clones hold roughly 0.83% of a sample with about a million clones, approximately 75% of them seen once. Input material: memory CD4+ T cells from PBMCs. Subset indicated: CD45RA-negative fraction. The receptors were gathered from a man aged 18 to 30 in good health. Some clones in this sample may be carry-over from other donors' samples.

To note about this clone: Given a far larger clone just one base away, this is likely a sequencing read error. The chain is built from TRBV10-3 and TRBJ1-5; D is undetermined. CDR1 is ENHRY and CDR2 is SYGVKD in the germline V gene. The CDR3 totals 13 residues. Trimming pared 6 bases from V and 3 bases from J, leaving 9 bases between. Here the CDR3 reads CAISRYNNQPQHF. CDR3 in DNA: TGTGCCATCAGCCGGTACAACAATCAGCCCCAGCATTTT.

CDR3 coding DNA: TGTGCCAGCAGTTTTACCCCTGGGGGGGTCACTGAAGCTTTCTTT. This codes for CASSFTPGGVTEAFF. The chain is built from TRBV27 and TRBJ1-1; D perhaps matches TRBD1 (5 bases). V lost 3 bases, J lost 4 bases, and 15 bases lay in between. CDR3 length: 15 residues. Per the germline V gene, CDR1 is MNHEY and CDR2 is SMNVEV (reference sequence).

A remark on this clone: Additional DNA sequences in this sample encode the identical CDR3. The chain has TRBV2 and TRBJ2-3; D gene unclear. Deletions cut 4 bases from V and 5 bases from J, with 7 bases between. Germline V gene sequence: CDR1 SNHLY, CDR2 FYNNEI. The CDR3 is made up of 12 amino acids. The DNA of the CDR3 is TGTGCCAGCAGTGGGACGGGAGATACGCAGTATTTT. Amino acid sequence: CASSGTGDTQYF.

This clone has only a few counts. V usage is TRBV5-4 and J usage is TRBJ2-5; 8 positions match TRBD2. The J call may not be correct, given that the DNA end is closer to TRBJ2-7. Germline V gene sequence: CDR1 SGHNT, CDR2 YYREEE (reference sequence). This CDR3 region has 13 residues. Here the CDR3 reads CASSLAGGDEQYF. The CDR3 DNA is TGTGCCAGCAGCTTGGCGGGGGGGGACGAGCAGTACTTC.

The chain recombines TRBV28 with TRBJ2-3; D gene ambiguous. The germline V gene has CDR1 MDHEN and CDR2 SYDVKM. The V end lost 4 bases, the J end lost 4 bases, and 15 bases lay between the germline ends. The CDR3 is 15 residues long. Written as DNA, the CDR3 is TGTGCCAGCAGTTCCATTCCGGGCCCCGCAGATACGCAGTATTTT. The encoded protein is CASSSIPGPADTQYF.

This clone was observed a single time. The V call is TRBV7-3, the J call TRBJ2-3, with TRBD2 matching over 10 bases. J gave up 6 bases and V 5 bases, and 14 bases lay outside the gene matches. Germline assignment: CDR1 SGHTA and CDR2 FQGTGA. The CDR3 length is 17 residues. CDR3 in amino acids: CASSLRTSGGAIDTQYF. CDR3 nucleotide sequence: TGTGCCAGCAGCCTCCGGACTAGCGGAGGGGCTATCGATACGCAGTATTTT.

The chain recombines TRBV30 with TRBJ2-5, with 7 nucleotides matching TRBD2. The last part of the DNA fits TRBJ2-7 better; the J call may be wrong. The CDR3 sequence is 14 residues long. From germline, CDR1 is GTSNPN and CDR2 SVGIG (reference sequence). CDR3 nucleotide sequence: TGTGCCTGGAGTGTAGGCGGGAGTTCAAGCGAGCAGTACTTC. Its protein product is CAWSVGGSSSEQYF.

As to this clone: The sample contains more than one DNA sequence encoding this CDR3. The rearrangement joins TRBV5-1 to TRBJ1-2; 10 positions match TRBD1. CDR1 is SGHRS and CDR2 is YFSETQ in the germline V gene. J lost 5 bases, V lost 0 bases, and 1 base had no gene match. The CDR3 consists of 14 residues. The CDR3 bases are TGCGCCAGCAGCTTGGGACAGGGGGCTTATGGCTACACCTTC. This codes for CASSLGQGAYGYTF. The whole variable domain, remainder taken from reference TRBV5-1 and TRBJ1-2, is KAGVTQTPRYLIKTRGQQVTLSCSPISGHRSVSWYQQTPGQGLQFLFEYFSETQRNKGNFPGRFSGRQFSNSRSEMNVSTLELGDSALYLCASSLGQGAYGYTFGSGTRLTVV.

This sequence joins TRBV5-1 and TRBJ2-5, with D hard to call. Germline V gene lookup returns CDR1 SGHRS and CDR2 YFSETQ. The V and J ends lost 5 bases and 2 bases respectively, with 13 bases between them. This CDR3 has 14 residues. CDR3 coding DNA: TGCGCCAGCAGGGCATTGGGTATACAAGAGACCCAGTACTTC. Protein product: CASRALGIQETQYF. Variable domain in full (rest from reference TRBV5-1 and TRBJ2-5): KAGVTQTPRYLIKTRGQQVTLSCSPISGHRSVSWYQQTPGQGLQFLFEYFSETQRNKGNFPGRFSGRQFSNSRSEMNVSTLELGDSALYLCASRALGIQETQYFGPGTRLLVL.